Following are 22 T cell receptor beta chains from one sample sequenced in a study of chemoradiotherapy in HPV16-positive cancers. TCRdb's table, derived via immunoSEQ multiplex PCR, lists solely in-frame clones and lacks some. The table records roughly 11,000 clones, just over 90% of them present only once. Sequences were derived from blood, sampled from a patient who underwent chemoradiotherapy. The receptors shown here come from a human donor with HPV-associated anogenital cancer.

The rearrangement uses TRBV5-3 and TRBJ2-1; 9 positions match TRBD2. TRBV5-3 qualifies as an ORF whose function is uncertain. The V segment lost 4 bases and the J segment 4 bases; nucleotides outside the gene matches: 15. This CDR3 is built from 18 residues. CDR3 nucleotides: TGTGCCAGAAGCCCCGGGGTAGCGGGGGCATACTATTACAATGAGCAGTTCTTC. Translated: CARSPGVAGAYYYNEQFF.

The chain links TRBV15 to TRBJ1-5, with D uncertain. The germline V gene encodes CDR1 LNHNV and CDR2 YYDKDF (reference sequence). V was shortened by 8 bases and J by 2 bases, with 16 bases between the two germline ends. The CDR3 consists of 15 residues. CDR3 DNA sequence: TGTGCCACCTCCCCATTCAGGATGGGCAATCAGCCCCAGCATTTT. Residues: CATSPFRMGNQPQHF.

The gene calls are TRBV15 and TRBJ1-3; D remains unclear. Trimming took 1 base from V and 4 from J, leaving 8 bases between them. The germline CDR1 and CDR2 sequences are LNHNV and YYDKDF (reference sequence). The length of the CDR3 is 14 residues. Here the CDR3 DNA reads TGTGCCACCAGCAGAGGAGTCTCCGGAAACACCATATATTTT. This encodes CATSRGVSGNTIYF.

This chain joins TRBV7-6 and TRBJ1-1, with a weak D call TRBD1 (5 bases). Germline-derived CDR1 and CDR2 are SGHVS and FNYEAQ. This CDR3 is 16 amino acids long. The germline V and J ends were trimmed by 2 bases and 5 bases, with 18 bases remaining between them. This CDR3 is CASSLYQGLGDTEAFF. CDR3 sequence (DNA): TGTGCCAGCAGCTTATACCAGGGATTAGGGGATACTGAAGCTTTCTTT. Full variable domain (rest looked up from reference TRBV7-6 and TRBJ1-1): GAGVSQSPRYKVTKRGQDVALRCDPISGHVSLYWYRQALGQGPEFLTYFNYEAQQDKSGLPNDRFSAERPEGSISTLTIQRTEQRDSAMYRCASSLYQGLGDTEAFFGQGTRLTVV.

This chain links TRBV6-5 with TRBJ1-3; possibly TRBD1 for D (6 bases). Trimming left V 2 bases short and J 1 base short, with 9 bases between. Germline loops: CDR1 MNHEY, CDR2 SVGAGI. This CDR3 spans 15 amino acids. CDR3 in amino acids: CASSYGGQSGNTIYF. CDR3 nucleotide sequence: TGTGCCAGCAGTTACGGGGGCCAATCTGGAAACACCATATATTTT.

The J gene is TRBJ2-7, the V gene TRBV6-5, with 8 bases fitting TRBD2. Unmatched junction bases numbered 7, after V lost 6 bases and J lost 0 bases. Germline V gene sequence: CDR1 MNHEY, CDR2 SVGAGI. The CDR3 has 15 amino acids. CDR3 in amino acids: CASRVAGPSSYEQYF. The CDR3 DNA reads TGTGCCAGCAGAGTAGCGGGGCCTAGCTCCTACGAGCAGTACTTC.

The chain couples TRBV6-1 to TRBJ1-2; D might be TRBD1 (5 bases). Germline CDR1 MNHNS, CDR2 SASEGT. The CDR3 has 15 residues. V gave up 3 bases and J gave up 3 bases, with 14 bases separating them. For the CDR3, the DNA is TGTGCCAGCAGTGATGCAGCAGGGATTGACTATGGCTACACCTTC. Protein sequence: CASSDAAGIDYGYTF.

The chain combines TRBV30 with TRBJ2-5; a weak D match, TRBD1 (6 bases). CDR3 length: 14 residues. In germline, CDR1 is GTSNPN, CDR2 SVGIG (reference sequence). Trimming stripped 3 bases from V and 4 bases from J, with 15 bases between. The DNA of the CDR3 is TGTGCCTGGAGCCGTGACCAGGGGCCAGAGACCCAGTACTTC. Encoded protein: CAWSRDQGPETQYF.

The V call is TRBV11-3, the J call TRBJ2-7; D remains unclear. V dropped 3 bases and J dropped 4 bases, with 13 bases sitting between them. Germline CDR1 SGHNT, CDR2 YENEEA. The CDR3 loop spans 14 amino acids. The CDR3 protein is CASSFYYKAYEQYF. The CDR3 DNA follows: TGTGCCAGCAGCTTTTATTACAAGGCTTACGAGCAGTACTTC.

J is TRBJ2-3 and V is TRBV9; 14 positions match TRBD2. CDR3 size: 17 residues. Germline CDR1 and CDR2: SGDLS and YYNGEE. Unmatched junction bases numbered 5, after V lost 4 bases and J lost 1 base. The CDR3 DNA follows: TGTGCCAGCAGCACGGGACTAGCGGGGGCCCGCACAGATACGCAGTATTTT. Residues: CASSTGLAGARTDTQYF. The complete variable domain, with remaining parts taken from reference TRBV9 and TRBJ2-3, reads DSGVTQTPKHLITATGQRVTLRCSPRSGDLSVYWYQQSLDQGLQFLIQYYNGEERAKGNILERFSAQQFPDLHSELNLSSLELGDSALYFCASSTGLAGARTDTQYFGPGTRLTVL.

The V and J genes are TRBV7-2 and TRBJ1-2; no reliable D call. The CDR3 contains 13 residues. The V gene's germline CDR1 is SGHTA and CDR2 FQGNSA. Trimming took off 1 base at V and 7 bases at J, with 10 bases between the two ends. The CDR3 nucleotides read TGTGCCAGCAGCTTAGAACCAATCTCTGGCTACACCTTC. This gives the protein CASSLEPISGYTF.

This chain links TRBV7-2 with TRBJ1-1; 7 bases are a match to TRBD1. CDR3 length equals 15 residues. Germline CDR1 reads SGHTA; CDR2 reads FQGNSA. The V gene end was trimmed by 5 bases and the J gene end by 1 base; junction bases not matched to a gene: 7. CDR3 amino acids: CASSRGTVKNTEAFF. Here the CDR3 DNA reads TGTGCCAGCAGCCGTGGGACAGTCAAGAACACTGAAGCTTTCTTT.

The V call is TRBV5-6, the J call TRBJ2-3; 9 bases align to TRBD2. Germline lookup yields CDR1 SGHDT and CDR2 YYEEEE. The CDR3 runs to 17 residues. V was pared by 2 bases and J by 2 bases, with 9 bases of the junction left unmatched. CDR3 amino acids: CASSFLLVAGDTDTQYF. The CDR3 bases are TGTGCCAGCAGCTTTTTACTCGTAGCGGGGGACACAGATACGCAGTATTTT.

The V and J genes are TRBV7-9 and TRBJ2-1; 10 bases line up with TRBD2. Trimming at V came to 2 bases and at J to 6 bases, leaving 7 bases not matched to a gene. The CDR3 extends over 16 amino acids. CDR1 and CDR2 (germline): SEHNR, FQNEAQ (reference sequence). In nucleotides, the CDR3 is TGTGCCAGCAGCTTAAAGGGAGCGGGGGGGATCAATGAGCAGTTCTTC. Translating it yields CASSLKGAGGINEQFF.

The V call is TRBV2, the J call TRBJ1-4, with a tentative D call TRBD1 (6 bases). V was cut by 5 bases and J by 7 bases, with 17 bases left in between. CDR1 and CDR2 (germline): SNHLY, FYNNEI. The CDR3 runs 15 residues. Here the CDR3 reads CASSPLSLGGEKLFF. The CDR3 DNA is TGTGCCAGCAGTCCCCTGAGTTTAGGGGGTGAAAAACTGTTTTTT.

J is TRBJ1-1 and V is TRBV5-8; 7 bases align to TRBD1. The V gene end was trimmed by 3 bases and the J gene end by 4 bases; junction bases not matched to a gene: 6. Germline loops: CDR1 SGHTS, CDR2 YDEGEE. This CDR3 region has 14 residues. CDR3 region: CASSSDRLGTEAFF. As DNA, the CDR3 is TGTGCCAGCAGCTCGGACAGGTTGGGCACTGAAGCTTTCTTT.

J is TRBJ2-5 and V is TRBV7-9; no firm D call. With 1 base removed from V and 5 bases from J, the gap between germline ends came to 11 bases. CDR1 and CDR2 from the germline V gene are SEHNR and FQNEAQ (reference sequence). CDR3 length: 14 amino acids. The CDR3 here is CASSLVGGRETQYF. CDR3 nucleotide sequence: TGTGCCAGCAGCTTAGTGGGTGGACGGGAGACCCAGTACTTC.

This clone was recorded once. This chain connects TRBV6-4 to TRBJ1-1; 9 bases are shared with TRBD1. The CDR3 covers 17 residues. From germline, CDR1 is MRHNA and CDR2 SNTAGT. The ends lost 0 bases at V and 0 bases at J; junction bases unmatched: 5. The CDR3 sequence is CASSDSRGTGMNTEAFF. CDR3 DNA: TGTGCCAGCAGTGACTCCCGTGGGACAGGGATGAACACTGAAGCTTTCTTT.

The rearrangement joins TRBV6-7 to TRBJ2-5; 7 bases line up with TRBD1. TRBV6-7 is sorted into the ORF group, with uncertain function. The trim removed 9 bases at V and 5 bases at J, leaving 9 bases unmatched. The CDR3 is made up of 13 amino acids. CDR3 sequence: CARRGRVGETQYF. CDR3 DNA sequence: TGTGCCAGGAGGGGGCGGGTTGGGGAGACCCAGTACTTC.

The chain recombines TRBV7-8 with TRBJ1-6; 7 bases match TRBD1. This CDR3 comprises 15 residues. V dropped 4 bases and J dropped 16; count of bases not matched to a gene: 16. Germline-derived CDR1 and CDR2 are SGHVS and FQNEAQ. The chain's CDR3 is CASSSQGQGGLLLHF. CDR3 bases: TGTGCCAGCAGCTCTCAGGGGCAGGGGGGCCTTTTACTCCACTTT.

J is TRBJ1-1 and V is TRBV7-3, with TRBD1 matching 8 bases. Germline V gives CDR1 SGHTA, CDR2 FQGTGA. V trimming: 5 bases; J trimming: 1 base; junction bases outside the gene matches: 3. The CDR3 covers 14 residues. The CDR3 region is CASSKQGGNTEAFF. As DNA, the CDR3 is TGTGCCAGCAGCAAACAGGGGGGGAACACTGAAGCTTTCTTT.

This clone was counted a few times. The genes are TRBV4-2 and TRBJ2-3, with 13 positions matching TRBD2. The germline V gene has CDR1 LGHNA and CDR2 YNFKEQ. This CDR3 has 15 amino acids. J gave up 4 bases and V 2 bases, and 0 bases lay outside the gene matches. In nucleotides, the CDR3 is TGTGCCAGCAGCCAAACTAGCGGGGGGGCAGATACGCAGTATTTT. It codes for CASSQTSGGADTQYF.